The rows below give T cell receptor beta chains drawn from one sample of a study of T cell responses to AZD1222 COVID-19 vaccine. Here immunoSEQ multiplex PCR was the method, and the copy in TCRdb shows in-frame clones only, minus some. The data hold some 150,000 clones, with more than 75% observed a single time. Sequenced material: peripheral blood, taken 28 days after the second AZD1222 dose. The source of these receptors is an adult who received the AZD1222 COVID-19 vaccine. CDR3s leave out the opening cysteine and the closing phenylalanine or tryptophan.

CDR3 protein: ASSTPGLAGKNEQF
V gene: TRBV19
CDR3 length: 14
J gene: TRBJ2-1

CDR3 protein: ASSAGQGPRQPQH
V gene: TRBV19
CDR3 length: 13
J gene: TRBJ1-5

CDR3 protein: ASSSDGFGELF
V gene: TRBV11-1
CDR3 length: 11
J gene: TRBJ2-2

CDR3 protein: ASSLAGSSYNEQF
V gene: TRBV25-1
CDR3 length: 13
J gene: TRBJ2-1

CDR3 protein: ASSLIAGQAEAF
V gene: TRBV27
CDR3 length: 12
J gene: TRBJ1-1

CDR3 protein: ASSQDLLGLETQY
V gene: TRBV4-2
CDR3 length: 13
J gene: TRBJ2-5

CDR3 protein: AISEGAGSYEQY
V gene: TRBV10-3
CDR3 length: 12
J gene: TRBJ2-7

CDR3 protein: ASSQDRVGQGDYGYT
V gene: TRBV4-1
CDR3 length: 15
J gene: TRBJ1-2

CDR3 protein: ASSYDSRVNTEAF
V gene: TRBV6-5
CDR3 length: 13
J gene: TRBJ1-1

CDR3 protein: AGAKRVAF
V gene: TRBV2
CDR3 length: 8
J gene: TRBJ1-1

CDR3 protein: SVDHRTGVETQY
V gene: TRBV29-1
CDR3 length: 12
J gene: TRBJ2-5

CDR3 protein: ASSPVTTNTEAF
V gene: TRBV18
CDR3 length: 12
J gene: TRBJ1-1

CDR3 protein: ASRQGSSYNSPLH
V gene: TRBV2
CDR3 length: 13
J gene: TRBJ1-6

CDR3 protein: ASSPDGENTEAF
V gene: TRBV16
CDR3 length: 12
J gene: TRBJ1-1

CDR3 protein: ASSWSENYGYT
V gene: TRBV6-5
CDR3 length: 11
J gene: TRBJ1-2

CDR3 protein: ASSLSVGVTEAF
V gene: TRBV3-1/TRBV3-2
CDR3 length: 12
J gene: TRBJ1-1

CDR3 protein: ASSPGTGYNQPQH
V gene: TRBV7-2
CDR3 length: 13
J gene: TRBJ1-5

CDR3 protein: ASSLGGRPSPSSYNEQF
V gene: TRBV5-4
CDR3 length: 17
J gene: TRBJ2-1

CDR3 protein: ASSIGLAEYNEQF
V gene: TRBV19
CDR3 length: 13
J gene: TRBJ2-1

CDR3 protein: ASSASRNTEAF
V gene: TRBV2
CDR3 length: 11
J gene: TRBJ1-1